Listed here are 30 T cell receptor beta chains from one sample, sequenced in a study of shared clonotypes between healthy human individuals. Clones were sequenced by immunoSEQ multiplex PCR, and TCRdb holds only the in-frame ones, with some missing. The repertoire holds about 2,500,000 clones, with just over 90% as singletons. Sample: naive CD4+ T cells sorted from blood. Subset in this sample: CD45RA+ positively selected. These TCRs come from a man younger than 30 in good health.

About this clone: The sample has other DNA sequences that encode this CDR3 too. This chain links TRBV19 with TRBJ1-5, with a weak D call TRBD1 (5 bases). V lost 6 bases and J 2 bases, leaving 14 bases between the germline ends. Germline V gene data show CDR1 as LNHDA and CDR2 as SQIVND (reference sequence). The CDR3 contains 15 residues. The CDR3 DNA reads TGTGCCAGTAGCACGGGGCAGGGAGGCAATCAGCCCCAGCATTTT. Protein product: CASSTGQGGNQPQHF. The full variable domain, rest sourced from reference TRBV19 and TRBJ1-5, is DGGITQSPKYLFRKEGQNVTLSCEQNLNHDAMYWYRQDPGQGLRLIYYSQIVNDFQKGDIAEGYSVSREKKESFPLTVTSAQKNPTAFYLCASSTGQGGNQPQHFGDGTRLSIL.

CDR3 nucleotides: TGTGCCAGCTCACTGAGGGACGGTGGGGAGACCCAGTACTTC. It specifies CASSLRDGGETQYF. The chain uses TRBV18 and TRBJ2-5; D could derive from TRBD1 or TRBD2 (5 bases each). Deletions cut 4 bases from V and 5 bases from J, with 14 bases between. This CDR3 region has 14 residues. CDR1 is KGHSH, CDR2 LQKENI, per germline.

This clone showed up just a few times. The same CDR3 can be traced to other DNA sequences in this sample. This chain joins TRBV30 and TRBJ1-5; TRBD1 is a possible D gene (5 bases). Trimming removed 1 base from V and 4 bases from J, with 8 bases in between. This CDR3 region has 13 residues. Germline lookup yields CDR1 GTSNPN and CDR2 SVGIG (reference sequence). CDR3 residues: CAWSGGSNQPQHF. CDR3 in DNA: TGTGCCTGGAGTGGGGGGAGTAATCAGCCCCAGCATTTT.

On this clone itself: The same CDR3 also results from other DNA sequences found in this sample. V is TRBV7-2 and J is TRBJ2-5; D possibly corresponds to TRBD2 (6 bases). Trimming stripped 5 bases from V and 7 bases from J, with 8 bases between. This CDR3 comprises 11 residues. Germline V gives CDR1 SGHTA, CDR2 FQGNSA. CDR3: CASSLGGTQYF. CDR3 DNA sequence: TGTGCCAGCAGCCTGGGGGGGACCCAGTACTTC.

CDR3 nucleotides: TGTGCCAGCTCAATCGACAGGACCACTGAAGCTTTCTTT. Translation: CASSIDRTTEAFF. The J gene is TRBJ1-1, the V gene TRBV18; D might be TRBD1 (6 bases). This CDR3 is 13 amino acids long. Germline loops: CDR1 KGHSH, CDR2 LQKENI. Trimming pared 5 bases from V and 4 bases from J, leaving 11 bases between.

The chain uses TRBV2 and TRBJ2-3; 7 nucleotides align to TRBD2. This CDR3 region has 15 residues. V shed 3 bases and J 9 bases; nucleotides not matched to a gene: 12. CDR1 SNHLY and CDR2 FYNNEI come from the germline V gene. The CDR3 protein is CASSEGSGWEGTQYF. The CDR3, as DNA: TGTGCCAGCAGTGAGGGTAGCGGGTGGGAGGGGACGCAGTATTTT.

J is TRBJ2-7 and V is TRBV30; the D gene is possibly TRBD1 (6 bases). This CDR3 comprises 13 residues. V was clipped by 4 bases and J by 5 bases, with 15 bases between them. The germline V gene has CDR1 GTSNPN and CDR2 SVGIG (reference sequence). The CDR3 DNA reads as TGTGCCTGGAACCCCCGACAGGCCAACGAGCAGTACTTC. Amino acids: CAWNPRQANEQYF.

The rearrangement links TRBV13 to TRBJ2-7, with TRBD1 matching over 7 bases. The V gene's germline CDR1 is PRHDT and CDR2 FYEKMQ (reference sequence). The CDR3 extends over 13 amino acids. The V and J ends lost 5 bases and 2 bases, in that order; junction bases with no gene match: 3. The CDR3 DNA is TGTGCCAGCAGCACGGGACAGACCTACGAGCAGTACTTC. Protein sequence: CASSTGQTYEQYF.

The chain joins TRBV5-1 to TRBJ2-1, with 8 bases lining up with TRBD2. Losses at the gene ends were 7 bases for V and 4 bases for J; bases not matched to a gene: 10. Germline CDR1 reads SGHRS; CDR2 reads YFSETQ. The CDR3 runs 15 residues. This CDR3 reads CASSLLTSAYNEQFF. CDR3 sequence (DNA): TGCGCCAGCTCGCTCCTGACTAGCGCGTACAATGAGCAGTTCTTC.

The CDR3 DNA sequence: TGTGCCAGCAGCGTCCAACAAGACTATGGCTACACCTTC. Translated, it gives CASSVQQDYGYTF. The rearrangement joins TRBV9 to TRBJ1-2; D unresolved. Per germline, CDR1 SGDLS and CDR2 YYNGEE. V was cut by 2 bases and J by 3 bases, with 8 bases left in between. The CDR3 has 13 amino acids.

This clone was seen a single time. The CDR3 DNA reads as TGTGCCAGCAGCAACTGGACAGGGGTAAATCAGCCCCAGCATTTT. Protein: CASSNWTGVNQPQHF. The chain employs TRBV21-1 and TRBJ1-5; the D segment call TRBD1 is taken from the table without a DNA check. TRBV21-1 is a recognized pseudogene. The CDR3 covers 15 residues.

Of note for this clone: Additional DNA sequences in this sample encode the identical CDR3. The chain has TRBV7-2 and TRBJ2-3, with 7 bases lining up with TRBD1. Trimming took 5 bases from V and 1 from J; bases not matched to a gene: 3. Germline CDR1 and CDR2: SGHTA and FQGNSA. The CDR3 runs 14 residues. The CDR3 protein is CASSPDRGTDTQYF. CDR3 nucleotides: TGTGCCAGCAGCCCTGACAGGGGCACAGATACGCAGTATTTT. Filled out from reference TRBV7-2 and TRBJ2-3, the complete variable domain reads GAGVSQSPSNKVTEKGKDVELRCDPISGHTALYWYRQSLGQGLEFLIYFQGNSAPDKSGLPSDRFSAERTGGSVSTLTIQRTQQEDSAVYLCASSPDRGTDTQYFGPGTRLTVL.

The V call is TRBV5-1, the J call TRBJ1-2; TRBD1 might be the D (6 bases). The CDR3 is 14 residues long. V dropped 0 bases and J dropped 6 bases, with 12 bases sitting between them. Germline V gene sequence: CDR1 SGHRS, CDR2 YFSETQ. The CDR3 DNA reads as TGCGCCAGCAGCTTGGCCGAGCGGACAGATGGCTACACCTTC. It is translated as CASSLAERTDGYTF.

The CDR3 loop is CAISERAGRALEQYF. Written as DNA, the CDR3 is TGTGCCATCAGTGAACGGGCGGGAAGGGCCCTCGAGCAGTACTTC. This rearrangement joins TRBV10-3 to TRBJ2-7; D may be TRBD2 (6 bases). The V end was cut by 3 bases, the J end by 6 bases, with 18 bases between. Germline lookup yields CDR1 ENHRY and CDR2 SYGVKD. This CDR3 spans 15 amino acids.

This chain links TRBV19 with TRBJ1-5; tentative D call: TRBD1 (6 bases). The germline gives CDR1 LNHDA, CDR2 SQIVND (reference sequence). Trimming shortened V by 3 bases and J by 5 bases, and 14 bases separated the two germline ends. This CDR3 region has 15 residues. This chain's CDR3 is CASSIWQGNDQPQHF. The CDR3, as DNA: TGTGCCAGTAGTATTTGGCAGGGGAATGATCAGCCCCAGCATTTT.

As for this clone: The identical CDR3 is also encoded by other nucleotide sequences in the sample. The J gene is TRBJ2-6, the V gene TRBV5-1; D is perhaps TRBD2 (5 bases). Trimming shortened V by 4 bases and J by 2 bases, and 10 bases separated the two germline ends. The germline gives CDR1 SGHRS, CDR2 YFSETQ. The CDR3 runs to 15 residues. CDR3 sequence (DNA): TGCGCCAGCAGCCGTACGGGGACTGGGGCCAACGTCCTGACTTTC. As protein: CASSRTGTGANVLTF.

The chain joins TRBV7-2 to TRBJ1-5; unclear D gene. Trimming cost V 4 bases and J 3 bases, with 10 bases left between them. The CDR3 contains 14 residues. Germline V gene lookup returns CDR1 SGHTA and CDR2 FQGNSA. CDR3 protein: CASSSQGLNQPQHF. CDR3 DNA: TGTGCCAGCAGCTCCCAAGGGCTCAATCAGCCCCAGCATTTT.

This chain joins TRBV5-8 and TRBJ1-5; D might be TRBD1 (5 bases). V was shortened by 1 base and J by 4 bases, with 18 bases between the two germline ends. The CDR3 contains 17 residues. CDR1 is SGHTS and CDR2 is YDEGEE in the germline V gene. The CDR3 DNA follows: TGTGCCAGCAGCTTGCGTCAGGGTACGGGTAGAAATCAGCCCCAGCATTTT. Translation gives CASSLRQGTGRNQPQHF. The variable domain in full, completed from reference TRBV5-8 and TRBJ1-5, reads EAGVTQSPTHLIKTRGQQATLRCSPISGHTSVYWYQQALGLGLQFLLWYDEGEERNRGNFPPRFSGRQFPNYSSELNVNALELEDSALYLCASSLRQGTGRNQPQHFGDGTRLSIL.

CDR3 DNA sequence: TGCGCCAGCAGCCAAGGCCCCGACAGGAGTCTGATCTACGAGCAGTACTTC. It is translated as CASSQGPDRSLIYEQYF. J is TRBJ2-7 and V is TRBV4-1, with TRBD1 as a possible D gene (6 bases). Trimming took 1 base from V and 3 from J, leaving 19 bases between them. CDR1 and CDR2 (germline): MGHRA, YSYEKL. This CDR3 is 17 amino acids long.

The chain uses TRBV5-4 and TRBJ1-2; D gene ambiguous. Per germline, CDR1 SGHNT and CDR2 YYREEE (reference sequence). The CDR3 length is 14 residues. V was clipped by 1 base and J by 5 bases, with 12 bases between them. The DNA of the CDR3 is TGTGCCAGCAGCTTGTACTCGGCTTATTATGGCTACACCTTC. Its translation: CASSLYSAYYGYTF.

This clone was seen a few times. CDR3 region: CASSIWYRLAGTDTQYF. The DNA for the CDR3 is TGTGCCAGTAGTATATGGTATCGTCTAGCGGGCACAGATACGCAGTATTTT. V usage is TRBV19 and J usage is TRBJ2-3, with TRBD2 matching over 7 bases. Germline assignment: CDR1 LNHDA and CDR2 SQIVND (reference sequence). After removal of 2 bases from V and 1 base from J, the junction contained 9 bases not matched to a gene. The CDR3 loop spans 17 amino acids.

The chain uses TRBV9 and TRBJ1-6, with 9 bases matching TRBD1. CDR3 length equals 15 residues. V dropped 3 bases and J dropped 8; count of bases not matched to a gene: 6. CDR1 is SGDLS and CDR2 is YYNGEE in the germline V gene. The CDR3: CASSAGQGNYSPLHF. The CDR3 DNA reads TGTGCCAGCAGCGCGGGACAGGGAAATTATTCACCCCTCCACTTT. Using reference TRBV9 and TRBJ1-6 for the parts outside the CDR3, the full variable domain is DSGVTQTPKHLITATGQRVTLRCSPRSGDLSVYWYQQSLDQGLQFLIQYYNGEERAKGNILERFSAQQFPDLHSELNLSSLELGDSALYFCASSAGQGNYSPLHFGNGTRLTVT.

The J gene is TRBJ1-2, the V gene TRBV25-1; unclear D gene. In germline, CDR1 is MGHDK, CDR2 SYGVNS. Trimming pared 3 bases from V and 0 bases from J, leaving 8 bases between. CDR3 length: 14 amino acids. In DNA, the CDR3 is TGTGCCAGCAGTGACAGCCTTTCTAACTATGGCTACACCTTC. Protein: CASSDSLSNYGYTF.

The rearrangement uses TRBV5-1 and TRBJ2-3; the match to TRBD2 covers 11 bases. The length of the CDR3 is 16 residues. V was clipped by 1 base and J by 2 bases; unmatched bases: 3. Germline CDR1 SGHRS, CDR2 YFSETQ. The CDR3 DNA reads as TGCGCCAGCAGCTTGAGGGGACTAGCGGCCACAGATACGCAGTATTTT. Translation: CASSLRGLAATDTQYF.

In regard to this clone: Within the sample, other DNA sequences also encode this same CDR3. This chain joins TRBV6-5 and TRBJ1-3; 7 bases are a match to TRBD1. V dropped 3 bases and J dropped 0; count of bases not matched to a gene: 5. This CDR3 is built from 16 residues. Germline V gene lookup returns CDR1 MNHEY and CDR2 SVGAGI. CDR3 in amino acids: CASSYLQGSSGNTIYF. CDR3 nucleotide sequence: TGTGCCAGCAGTTATTTACAGGGGTCCTCTGGAAACACCATATATTTT.

This chain links TRBV5-5 with TRBJ1-1; D might be TRBD1 (5 bases). CDR1 and CDR2 from the germline V gene are SGHKS and YYEKEE (reference sequence). This CDR3 region has 14 residues. Between the trimmed V and J ends, which lost 1 base and 4 bases, there was a span of 11 bases. This CDR3 is CASSLRQGSTEAFF. CDR3 nucleotide sequence: TGTGCCAGCAGCTTGAGGCAGGGAAGCACTGAAGCTTTCTTT.

The CDR3 reads CASSVVRAHGELFF. The CDR3, as DNA: TGTGCCAGCAGCGTAGTAAGGGCCCACGGGGAGCTGTTTTTT. The gene calls are TRBV9 and TRBJ2-2; D not certain. V was trimmed by 0 bases and J by 7 bases, leaving 10 bases between them. The CDR3 extends over 14 amino acids. Germline V gene sequence: CDR1 SGDLS, CDR2 YYNGEE.

Concerning this clone itself: This CDR3 is also generated by other DNA sequences in the sample. V and J are TRBV6-5 and TRBJ2-7; TRBD1 matches 7 bases. This CDR3 is 15 amino acids long. J gave up 2 bases and V 2 bases, and 6 bases lay outside the gene matches. Germline CDR1 is MNHEY and CDR2 is SVGAGI. In nucleotides, the CDR3 is TGTGCCAGCAGTTACAGCCCGGGACAGCCCTACGAGCAGTACTTC. It encodes CASSYSPGQPYEQYF.

The chain uses TRBV7-2 and TRBJ1-6; tentatively, D is TRBD1 (6 bases). V dropped 1 base and J dropped 7 bases, with 11 bases sitting between them. The CDR3 totals 15 residues. In germline, CDR1 is SGHTA, CDR2 FQGNSA. CDR3 in DNA: TGTGCCAGCAGCTTAGAAGCAGGGGTGAATTCACCCCTCCACTTT. Protein: CASSLEAGVNSPLHF.

This rearrangement joins TRBV12-5 to TRBJ2-5, with D tentatively TRBD1 (7 bases). The CDR3 is made up of 15 amino acids. Germline-derived CDR1 and CDR2 are LGHNT and FRNRAP. The V end lost 5 bases, the J end lost 5 bases, and 18 bases lay between the germline ends. Here the CDR3 reads CASGAGQITGETQYF. In DNA, the CDR3 is TGTGCTAGTGGTGCGGGACAGATAACAGGGGAGACCCAGTACTTC.